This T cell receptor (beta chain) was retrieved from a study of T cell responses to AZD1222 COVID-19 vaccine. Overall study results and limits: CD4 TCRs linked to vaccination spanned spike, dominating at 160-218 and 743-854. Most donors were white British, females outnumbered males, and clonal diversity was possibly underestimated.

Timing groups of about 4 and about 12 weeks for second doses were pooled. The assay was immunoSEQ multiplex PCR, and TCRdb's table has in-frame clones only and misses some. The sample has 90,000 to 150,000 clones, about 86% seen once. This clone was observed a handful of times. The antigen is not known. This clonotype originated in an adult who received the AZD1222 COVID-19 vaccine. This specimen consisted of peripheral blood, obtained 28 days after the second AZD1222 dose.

CDR3 in amino acids: CASSQDMTYVGYTF. The CDR3 coding sequence is TGTGCCAGCAGCCAAGATATGACGTATGTAGGCTACACCTTC. This sequence joins TRBV3-1 (or the pseudogene TRBV3-2) and TRBJ1-2; unclear D gene. Trimming cost V 0 bases and J 8 bases, with 13 bases left between them. The CDR3 has 14 residues. In germline, CDR1 is LGHDT, CDR2 YNNKEL (reference sequence).